The rows below give T cell receptor beta chains drawn from one sample of a study of cytomegalovirus exposure and HLA in healthy donors. TCRdb's table, derived via immunoSEQ multiplex PCR, lists solely in-frame clones and lacks some. The table includes approximately 160,000 clones, 84% detected once. Sequencing was carried out using PBMCs. Every receptor here comes from a girl aged 5-17 years in good health and CMV-seropositive. CDR3s include the opening cysteine and the closing phenylalanine or tryptophan. D genes are given only for firm matches. Size is stated for part of the rows, as once, few or many counts, or as a class when the clone is expanded.

abundance: .
v_gene: TRBV18
j_gene: TRBJ2-1
d_gene: TRBD2
CDR3nt: TGTGCCAGCTCAGGACTAGATGAGAGCTCCTACAATGAGCAGTTCTTC
CDR3aa: CASSGLDESSYNEQFF

abundance: .
v_gene: TRBV28
j_gene: TRBJ2-7
d_gene: TRBD1
CDR3nt: TGTGCCAGCAAGGGCCAACTGACAGGGGCGGACGAGCAGTACTTC
CDR3aa: CASKGQLTGADEQYF

abundance: few
v_gene: TRBV9
j_gene: TRBJ1-1
d_gene: .
CDR3nt: TGTGCCAGCACCCTAGGGGCAGGGAACACTGAAGCTTTCTTT
CDR3aa: CASTLGAGNTEAFF

abundance: .
v_gene: TRBV30
j_gene: TRBJ2-5
d_gene: TRBD2
CDR3nt: TGTGCCTGGATAGGTAGCGGGGCCGAGGGGGAGACCCAGTACTTC
CDR3aa: CAWIGSGAEGETQYF

abundance: few
v_gene: TRBV4-1
j_gene: TRBJ1-5
d_gene: .
CDR3nt: TGCGCCAGCAGCCAAGGGACAGAAGGGTATCAGCCCCAGCATTTT
CDR3aa: CASSQGTEGYQPQHF

abundance: few
v_gene: TRBV6-6
j_gene: TRBJ1-6
d_gene: .
CDR3nt: TGTGCCAGCAGTTACAACGGCCCACAGGAGAATTCACCCCTCCACTTT
CDR3aa: CASSYNGPQENSPLHF

abundance: .
v_gene: TRBV6-1
j_gene: TRBJ1-2
d_gene: .
CDR3nt: TGTGCCAGCAGTGAAGTCTTCTTGAGTACCTCTAACTATGGCTACACCTTC
CDR3aa: CASSEVFLSTSNYGYTF

abundance: .
v_gene: TRBV11-2
j_gene: TRBJ2-1
d_gene: .
CDR3nt: TGTGCCAGCAGCTTAGGGGTCAGGGAAGACGGACAATACAATGAGCAGTTCTTC
CDR3aa: CASSLGVREDGQYNEQFF

abundance: .
v_gene: TRBV7-8
j_gene: TRBJ1-1
d_gene: .
CDR3nt: TGTGCCAGCAGCTCGAACCCCACAGGGAACACTGAAGCTTTCTTT
CDR3aa: CASSSNPTGNTEAFF

abundance: .
v_gene: TRBV7-9
j_gene: TRBJ1-2
d_gene: .
CDR3nt: TGTTCCAGCAGCTTTAATGGCTACACCTTC
CDR3aa: CSSSFNGYTF

abundance: .
v_gene: TRBV7-9
j_gene: TRBJ1-5
d_gene: .
CDR3nt: TGTGCCAGCAGCTTAGGCGGCCAAGATCAGCCCCAGCATTTT
CDR3aa: CASSLGGQDQPQHF

abundance: .
v_gene: TRBV6-1
j_gene: TRBJ1-1
d_gene: TRBD1
CDR3nt: TGTGCCAGCAGTGAACGGACAGGGAACACTGAAGCTTTCTTT
CDR3aa: CASSERTGNTEAFF

abundance: .
v_gene: TRBV9
j_gene: TRBJ2-3
d_gene: .
CDR3nt: TGTGCCAGCAGCGTGACACTTACTAGCACAGATACGCAGTATTTT
CDR3aa: CASSVTLTSTDTQYF

abundance: .
v_gene: TRBV7-3
j_gene: TRBJ1-2
d_gene: .
CDR3nt: TGTGCCAGCAGCCCCACAGATACTAACTATGGCTACACCTTC
CDR3aa: CASSPTDTNYGYTF

abundance: .
v_gene: TRBV19
j_gene: TRBJ2-2
d_gene: .
CDR3nt: TGTGCCAGTAGCAGGAGGGGCGGGGAGCTGTTTTTT
CDR3aa: CASSRRGGELFF

abundance: .
v_gene: TRBV4-2
j_gene: TRBJ2-5
d_gene: TRBD2
CDR3nt: TGTGCCAGCAGCCAAGATCGGGGGGGCTGGGAGACCCAGTACTTC
CDR3aa: CASSQDRGGWETQYF

abundance: .
v_gene: TRBV6-1
j_gene: TRBJ1-1
d_gene: .
CDR3nt: TGTGCCAGCAGTGACGAGTTTCGGGGCACTGAAGCTTTCTTT
CDR3aa: CASSDEFRGTEAFF

abundance: .
v_gene: TRBV25-1
j_gene: TRBJ1-1
d_gene: .
CDR3nt: TGTGCCAGTGCACAGGGCACTGAAGCTTTCTTT
CDR3aa: CASAQGTEAFF

abundance: .
v_gene: TRBV5-6
j_gene: TRBJ1-5
d_gene: .
CDR3nt: TGTGCCAGCAGCTTGGGACAACTCGATAAGCATTTT
CDR3aa: CASSLGQLDKHF

abundance: .
v_gene: TRBV5-4
j_gene: TRBJ2-1
d_gene: .
CDR3nt: TGTGCCAGCAGCTTCCCCACAGGGAACAATGAGCAGTTCTTC
CDR3aa: CASSFPTGNNEQFF

abundance: .
v_gene: TRBV5-1
j_gene: TRBJ1-2
d_gene: .
CDR3nt: TGCGCCAGCAGCTTGCCCCAGGAGGGTGTAGACGGCTACACCTTC
CDR3aa: CASSLPQEGVDGYTF

abundance: .
v_gene: TRBV6-5
j_gene: TRBJ1-2
d_gene: .
CDR3nt: TGTGCCAGCAGTTATACGGTAAACTATGGCTACACCTTC
CDR3aa: CASSYTVNYGYTF

abundance: .
v_gene: TRBV5-4
j_gene: TRBJ2-1
d_gene: .
CDR3nt: TGTGCCAGCAGCAGGGACTCGGGCTCCTACAATGAGCAGTTCTTC
CDR3aa: CASSRDSGSYNEQFF

abundance: .
v_gene: TRBV5-4
j_gene: TRBJ1-1
d_gene: .
CDR3nt: TGTGCCAGCAGCTTTCCGGGAAAAACTGAAGCTTTCTTT
CDR3aa: CASSFPGKTEAFF

abundance: .
v_gene: TRBV18
j_gene: TRBJ2-7
d_gene: .
CDR3nt: TGTGCCAGCTCACGGGGGGGCAATTGGGAGCAGTACTTC
CDR3aa: CASSRGGNWEQYF

abundance: .
v_gene: TRBV7-9
j_gene: TRBJ1-1
d_gene: .
CDR3nt: TGTGCCAGCAGCTTAGAGGAGGGGACTGAAGCTTTCTTT
CDR3aa: CASSLEEGTEAFF

abundance: .
v_gene: TRBV28
j_gene: TRBJ1-2
d_gene: .
CDR3nt: TGTGCCAGCAGGCTCTCGACAGCCTATGGCTACACCTTC
CDR3aa: CASRLSTAYGYTF

abundance: .
v_gene: TRBV29-1
j_gene: TRBJ1-2
d_gene: TRBD1
CDR3nt: TGCAGCGTTGCTATAGGGGGCCTCTATGGCTACACCTTC
CDR3aa: CSVAIGGLYGYTF

abundance: .
v_gene: TRBV5-1
j_gene: TRBJ1-2
d_gene: TRBD1
CDR3nt: TGCGCCAGCGCCCCGACAGGGGTCGCGGACTACACCTTC
CDR3aa: CASAPTGVADYTF

abundance: .
v_gene: TRBV9
j_gene: TRBJ1-1
d_gene: .
CDR3nt: TGTGCCAGCAGCGTAGAGGAGGGAGGGGTGGCGGACACTGAAGCTTTCTTT
CDR3aa: CASSVEEGGVADTEAFF

abundance: .
v_gene: TRBV6-1
j_gene: TRBJ2-1
d_gene: .
CDR3nt: TGTGCCAGCAGTGACTGGGACTATGGGACAAATGAGCAGTTCTTC
CDR3aa: CASSDWDYGTNEQFF

abundance: .
v_gene: TRBV18
j_gene: TRBJ1-2
d_gene: TRBD1
CDR3nt: TGTGCCAGCTCACCCGGCCAGGGGGCTGGCTACACCTTC
CDR3aa: CASSPGQGAGYTF

abundance: few
v_gene: TRBV5-1
j_gene: TRBJ2-1
d_gene: TRBD2
CDR3nt: TGCGCCAGCAGGGGTGGCGGGGGGAACAATGAGCAGTTCTTC
CDR3aa: CASRGGGGNNEQFF

abundance: few
v_gene: TRBV5-4
j_gene: TRBJ1-1
d_gene: .
CDR3nt: TGTGCCAGCAGCCCCGCCCCACGACAGGCCACTGAAGCTTTCTTT
CDR3aa: CASSPAPRQATEAFF

abundance: .
v_gene: TRBV5-1
j_gene: TRBJ2-1
d_gene: TRBD2
CDR3nt: TGCGCCACTAAACAGACCGGGACTAGCCCAAACAATGAGCAGTTCTTC
CDR3aa: CATKQTGTSPNNEQFF

abundance: .
v_gene: TRBV7-7
j_gene: TRBJ1-5
d_gene: TRBD1
CDR3nt: TGTGCTAGCAGGGGACAGCCGAATCAGCCCCAGCATTTT
CDR3aa: CASRGQPNQPQHF

abundance: .
v_gene: TRBV9
j_gene: TRBJ1-3
d_gene: TRBD1
CDR3nt: TGTGCCAGCAGCCCTCTCTGGGACAGAAGCTCTGGAAACACCATATATTTT
CDR3aa: CASSPLWDRSSGNTIYF

abundance: .
v_gene: TRBV19
j_gene: TRBJ1-4
d_gene: .
CDR3nt: TGTGCCAGTAGTAACCTGCCGGGAAATGAAAAACTGTTTTTT
CDR3aa: CASSNLPGNEKLFF

abundance: .
v_gene: TRBV5-8
j_gene: TRBJ1-2
d_gene: .
CDR3nt: TGTGCCAGCAGCTTGGATCTGGGCGGGAACTATGGCTACACCTTC
CDR3aa: CASSLDLGGNYGYTF

abundance: .
v_gene: TRBV7-9
j_gene: TRBJ1-4
d_gene: .
CDR3nt: TGTGCCAGCAGCTTAGAGCAGGGAACTAATGAAAAACTGTTTTTT
CDR3aa: CASSLEQGTNEKLFF

abundance: few
v_gene: TRBV7-3
j_gene: TRBJ2-4
d_gene: .
CDR3nt: TGTGCCAGCAGCTCCGGCGGCGGTTCTCTAGCCAAAAACATTCAGTACTTC
CDR3aa: CASSSGGGSLAKNIQYF

abundance: .
v_gene: TRBV6-5
j_gene: TRBJ1-1
d_gene: .
CDR3nt: TGTGCCAGCACCAGACCCCAGGGTGGCGGTGAAGCTTTCTTT
CDR3aa: CASTRPQGGGEAFF

abundance: .
v_gene: TRBV9
j_gene: TRBJ1-1
d_gene: TRBD1
CDR3nt: TGTGCCAGCAGCGCCCGGGACAGCATGAACACTGAAGCTTTCTTT
CDR3aa: CASSARDSMNTEAFF

abundance: .
v_gene: TRBV7-8
j_gene: TRBJ1-4
d_gene: TRBD1
CDR3nt: TGTGCCAGCAGCTCAAAACCGGGACAGAGCAATGAAAAACTGTTTTTT
CDR3aa: CASSSKPGQSNEKLFF

abundance: once
v_gene: TRBV5-6
j_gene: TRBJ2-3
d_gene: .
CDR3nt: TGTGCCAGCAATAGGGGTAGCACAGATACGCAGTATTTT
CDR3aa: CASNRGSTDTQYF

abundance: few
v_gene: TRBV5-6
j_gene: TRBJ2-3
d_gene: TRBD2
CDR3nt: TGTGCCAGCAGCTTGACGGGGGGGTTTTACACAGATACGCAGTATTTT
CDR3aa: CASSLTGGFYTDTQYF

abundance: .
v_gene: TRBV5-6
j_gene: TRBJ2-5
d_gene: TRBD1
CDR3nt: TGTGCCAGCAGCCTAGGACAGGGGGGGAGAGAGACCCAGTACTTC
CDR3aa: CASSLGQGGRETQYF

abundance: .
v_gene: TRBV15
j_gene: TRBJ2-7
d_gene: .
CDR3nt: TGTGCCACCAGCAGGGTCGGTTACTACGAGCAGTACTTC
CDR3aa: CATSRVGYYEQYF